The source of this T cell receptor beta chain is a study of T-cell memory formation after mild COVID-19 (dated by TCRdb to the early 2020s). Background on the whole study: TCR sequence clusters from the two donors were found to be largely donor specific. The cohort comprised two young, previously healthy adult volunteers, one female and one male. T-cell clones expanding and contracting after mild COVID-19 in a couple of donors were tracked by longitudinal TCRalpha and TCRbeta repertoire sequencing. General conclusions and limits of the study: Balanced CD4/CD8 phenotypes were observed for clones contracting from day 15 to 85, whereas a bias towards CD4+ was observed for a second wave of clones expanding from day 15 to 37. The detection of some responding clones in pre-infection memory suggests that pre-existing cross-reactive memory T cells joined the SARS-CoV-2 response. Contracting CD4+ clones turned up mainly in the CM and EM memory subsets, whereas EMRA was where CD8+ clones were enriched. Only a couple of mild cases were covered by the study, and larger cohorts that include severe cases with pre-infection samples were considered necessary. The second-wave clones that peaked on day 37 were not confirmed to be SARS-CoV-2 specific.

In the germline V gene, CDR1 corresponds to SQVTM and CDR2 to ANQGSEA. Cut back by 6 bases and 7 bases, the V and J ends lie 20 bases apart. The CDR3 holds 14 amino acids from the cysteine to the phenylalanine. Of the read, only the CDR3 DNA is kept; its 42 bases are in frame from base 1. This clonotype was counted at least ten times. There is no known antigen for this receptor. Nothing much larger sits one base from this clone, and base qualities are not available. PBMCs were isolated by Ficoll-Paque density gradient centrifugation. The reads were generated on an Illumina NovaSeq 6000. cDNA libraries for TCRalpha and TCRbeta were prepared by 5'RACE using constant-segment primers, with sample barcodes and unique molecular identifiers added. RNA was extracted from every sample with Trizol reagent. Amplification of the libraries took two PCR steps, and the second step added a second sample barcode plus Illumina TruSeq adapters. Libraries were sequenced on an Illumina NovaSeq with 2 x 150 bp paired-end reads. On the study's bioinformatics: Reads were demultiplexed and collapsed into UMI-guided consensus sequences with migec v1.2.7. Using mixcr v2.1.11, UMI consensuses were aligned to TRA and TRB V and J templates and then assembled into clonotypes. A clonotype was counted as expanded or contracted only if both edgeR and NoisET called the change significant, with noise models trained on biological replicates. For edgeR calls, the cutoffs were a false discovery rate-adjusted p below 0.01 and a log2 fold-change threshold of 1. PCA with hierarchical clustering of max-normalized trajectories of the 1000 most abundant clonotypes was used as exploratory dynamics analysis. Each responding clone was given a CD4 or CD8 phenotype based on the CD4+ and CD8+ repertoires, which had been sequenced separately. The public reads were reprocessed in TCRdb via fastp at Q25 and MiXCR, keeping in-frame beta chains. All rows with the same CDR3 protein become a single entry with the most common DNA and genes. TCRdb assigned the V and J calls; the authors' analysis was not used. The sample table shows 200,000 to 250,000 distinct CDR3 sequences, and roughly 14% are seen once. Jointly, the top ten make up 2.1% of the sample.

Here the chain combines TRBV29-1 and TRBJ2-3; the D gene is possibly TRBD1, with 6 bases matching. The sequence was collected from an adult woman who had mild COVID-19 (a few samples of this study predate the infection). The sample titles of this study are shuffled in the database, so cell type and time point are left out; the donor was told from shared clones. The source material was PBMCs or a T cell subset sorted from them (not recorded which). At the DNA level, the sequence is TGCAGCGTAGAGGCCTACAGGGCGGTAAATACGCAGTATTTT. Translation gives CSVEAYRAVNTQYF.